This T cell receptor beta chain was documented in a study of T-cell reconstitution after alpha-beta-depleted transplantation in children listed by TCRdb under 2016. Study-wide context: The study quantitatively tracked T-cell immune reconstitution after TCRalphabeta/CD19-depleted allogeneic hematopoietic cell transplantation in children using TCR repertoire profiling.

Libraries were prepared through PCR. The instrument was an Illumina HiSeq 2500. To normalize quantification of the TCRbeta repertoire, the TCR libraries were built with molecular barcoding that relied on unique molecular identifiers. The public reads were quality trimmed at Q25 with fastp and then assembled into clones with MiXCR by TCRdb, keeping productive beta chains. Each entry merges the rows of one CDR3 protein and shows their most common DNA and genes. In this sample the table shows 120,000 or so distinct CDR3 sequences, 10% of which occur a single time. Jointly, the top ten make up less than 10% of the sample. Trimming accounts for 4 bases at V and 6 bases at J, while the number of junction bases matched to no gene is 6. The CDR3 contains 14 residues, cysteine and phenylalanine counted. Kept here is only the CDR3 DNA, which spans 42 bases and is read in frame from base 1. CDR1 MNHEY and CDR2 SVGEGT were looked up in the germline V gene.

The sample holds many counts of this clonotype. The antigen it binds to is not known. No base quality information exists; no much larger clone differs at one position. The chain employs TRBV6-2 or TRBV6-3 and TRBJ1-5, and TRBD1 matches 7 of the central bases. The receptor was isolated from a human donor who donated a stem cell graft to a child with acute lymphoblastic leukemia. This sample comprised PBMCs from the stem cell graft donor, obtained from the stem cell graft. The DNA sequence is as follows: TGTGCCAGCAGTTTAGGACAGGTTGGTCAGCCCCAGCATTTT. This yields the protein CASSLGQVGQPQHF.